The entry below gives a single T cell receptor beta chain sequence along with its context. The antigen is undetermined. Some clones are missing from TCRdb's copy, which holds only in-frame ones; the method was immunoSEQ multiplex PCR. The repertoire holds under 400,000 clones, with roughly 91% as singletons. The source of the sample is a study of Ad26.COV2.S vaccination and SARS-CoV-2 variants. Background on the study: A participant enrolled in the COV1001 Ad26.COV2.S trial arm provided the sample. Doses of Ad26.COV2.S were injected into muscle once or twice, 56 days apart.

Treatment defined: 15 to 20 received Ad26.COV2.S at low or high dose, single or two shots; roughly five received placebo; per-sample allocation not given. Sampling happened 63 days after the first vaccine or placebo injection. An Ad26 vector that expressed Wuhan-strain SARS-CoV-2 spike constituted the vaccine. Study-level results: The TCR breadth and depth analyses may have produced an underestimate of total T cell responses.

V lost 1 base to trimming and J lost 7 bases, with 14 bases between them. Germline V gene lookup returns CDR1 MNHEY and CDR2 SMNVEV (reference sequence). The CDR3 loop spans 16 amino acids. The chain carries TRBV27 and TRBJ1-6; possible D gene TRBD1, 5 bases. This TCR was sampled from a person aged 18 to 65 who received the Ad26.COV2.S COVID-19 vaccine or a placebo. The sample was peripheral blood, taken in a trial of Ad26.COV2.S vaccine versus placebo. The CDR3 coding sequence is TGTGCCAGCAGTTTATGGTGGGGGGACGCCAATTCACCCCTCCACTTT. Its translation: CASSLWWGDANSPLHF.